A single sample is the source of the 8 T cell receptor beta chains below, sequenced in a study of shared clonotypes between healthy human individuals. Sequenced by immunoSEQ multiplex PCR; TCRdb stores in-frame clones only, minus some. The sample has a few million clones; around 95% are singletons. Sequenced: naive CD4+ T cells sorted from blood. Specified subset: CD45RA+ positively selected. Source of these receptors: a man between 18 and 29 years old in good health.

The rearrangement joins TRBV15 to TRBJ1-5, with TRBD1 matching over 7 bases. J was trimmed by 5 bases and V by 5 bases; bases with no gene match: 9. This CDR3 is built from 15 residues. CDR1 LNHNV and CDR2 YYDKDF come from the germline V gene (reference sequence). DNA for the CDR3: TGTGCCACCAGCCTGCAGGGCAGGGGGGATCAGCCCCAGCATTTT. Its translation is CATSLQGRGDQPQHF.

This clone was found once. This chain uses TRBV4-1 with TRBJ2-7, with D possibly TRBD1 on 6 matching bases. Germline CDR1 is MGHRA and CDR2 is YSYEKL. Trimming cost V 4 bases and J 1 base, with 14 bases left between them. The CDR3 has 15 amino acids. DNA of the CDR3: TGCGCCAGCAGCCCCACCCAGGGGCAGTCCTACGAGCAGTACTTC. Translating gives CASSPTQGQSYEQYF.

The CDR3 DNA reads as TGTGCCAGCAGCTTGATTAACGGGAGGGCGGGTGAGCAGTACTTC. Encoded protein: CASSLINGRAGEQYF. The rearrangement links TRBV5-6 to TRBJ2-7; TRBD2 aligns across 8 bases. This CDR3 is 15 amino acids long. Trimming at V came to 1 base and at J to 7 bases, leaving 10 bases not matched to a gene. Germline V lookup: CDR1 SGHDT, CDR2 YYEEEE.

This clone has a single count. As DNA, the CDR3 is TGCGCCAGCAGCCAACGGACTAGCGCCCTCAATGAGCAGTTCTTC. It codes for CASSQRTSALNEQFF. The chain uses TRBV4-1 and TRBJ2-1; 9 positions match TRBD2. With V trimmed by 2 bases and J by 6 bases, 5 bases remained unmatched. CDR3 length: 15 amino acids. CDR1 MGHRA and CDR2 YSYEKL come from the germline V gene.

This sequence joins TRBV5-6 and TRBJ1-1, with 11 bases aligning to TRBD1. Germline V gives CDR1 SGHDT, CDR2 YYEEEE. J was trimmed by 8 bases and V by 0 bases; bases with no gene match: 3. The CDR3 has 14 amino acids. The CDR3 here is CASSLEWDRGEAFF. In nucleotides, the CDR3 is TGTGCCAGCAGCTTGGAGTGGGACAGGGGGGAAGCTTTCTTT. Variable domain in full (rest from reference TRBV5-6 and TRBJ1-1): DAGVTQSPTHLIKTRGQQVTLRCSPKSGHDTVSWYQQALGQGPQFIFQYYEEEERQRGNFPDRFSGHQFPNYSSELNVNALLLGDSALYLCASSLEWDRGEAFFGQGTRLTVV.

The chain uses TRBV19 and TRBJ2-2; 7 bases map to TRBD1. This CDR3 has 13 amino acids. Germline CDR1 and CDR2: LNHDA and SQIVND (reference sequence). After removal of 9 bases from V and 1 base from J, the junction contained 2 bases not matched to a gene. CDR3 DNA: TGTGCCAGCCGGACAGGGAACACCGGGGAGCTGTTTTTT. Encoded protein: CASRTGNTGELFF.

This chain connects TRBV30 to TRBJ2-5; unclear D gene. Trimming cost V 0 bases and J 4 bases, with 9 bases left between them. This CDR3 has 13 amino acids. Germline V gene lookup returns CDR1 GTSNPN and CDR2 SVGIG (reference sequence). CDR3 nucleotides: TGTGCCTGGAGTGTACGTAACGGAGAGACCCAGTACTTC. Its translation is CAWSVRNGETQYF.

This chain uses TRBV9 with TRBJ2-3; 12 bases align to TRBD2. V lost 4 bases to trimming and J lost 6 bases; unmatched junction nucleotides: 15. Germline V gene sequence: CDR1 SGDLS, CDR2 YYNGEE. The CDR3 runs to 18 residues. CDR3 sequence reads: CASSHSYLAGGRSDTQYF. The CDR3 DNA follows: TGTGCCAGCAGCCACTCATATCTAGCGGGAGGGAGATCCGATACGCAGTATTTT.